Below, 5 T cell receptor beta chains from the same sample are listed, as sequenced in a study of blood T cell repertoires in COVID-19. Using immunoSEQ multiplex PCR, the repertoire was profiled, and TCRdb retains in-frame clones only, with some absent. Among around 170,000 clones, around 80% were seen once, and the ten largest hold 14%. The sample consisted of peripheral blood. The receptor source for this set is a man aged 25 to 45 with active or convalescent COVID-19.

This chain uses TRBV7-2 with TRBJ1-2; a weak D match, TRBD1 (5 bases). The germline V and J ends were trimmed by 0 bases and 7 bases, with 15 bases remaining between them. Per germline, CDR1 SGHTA and CDR2 FQGNSA. This CDR3 comprises 15 residues. CDR3: CASSLAQGGVFGYTF. In DNA, the CDR3 is TGTGCCAGCAGCTTAGCCCAGGGAGGGGTGTTTGGCTACACCTTC.

V usage is TRBV2 and J usage is TRBJ2-5; 7 positions match TRBD2. The germline V gene encodes CDR1 SNHLY and CDR2 FYNNEI. V shed 7 bases, J shed 5 bases, and the junction held 10 bases outside the gene matches. This CDR3 comprises 14 residues. The CDR3 region is CASKRRAGWETQYF. The CDR3 DNA reads as TGTGCCAGCAAGCGCCGAGCGGGATGGGAGACCCAGTACTTC.

V gene TRBV3-1 (or the pseudogene TRBV3-2) combines with J gene TRBJ2-7; TRBD2 matches at 7 bases. Losses at the gene ends were 6 bases for V and 2 bases for J; bases not matched to a gene: 25. The germline CDR1 and CDR2 sequences are LGHDT and YNNKEL (reference sequence). This CDR3 comprises 20 residues. CDR3 bases: TGTGCCAGCAGTTTCATCTCGAAGGTACTAGCGCTAGAAACCCCCTACGAGCAGTACTTC. Its translation: CASSFISKVLALETPYEQYF.

The V gene is TRBV25-1, the J gene TRBJ2-3; D possibly corresponds to TRBD1 (6 bases). Germline V gene lookup returns CDR1 MGHDK and CDR2 SYGVNS. The CDR3 is 14 amino acids. The V end lost 5 bases, the J end lost 4 bases, and 13 bases lay between the germline ends. CDR3 residues: CASSKDSFSDTQYF. As DNA, the CDR3 is TGTGCCAGCAGTAAGGACAGCTTCTCAGATACGCAGTATTTT.

The chain links TRBV28 to TRBJ1-2, with TRBD1 matching over 9 bases. The trim removed 4 bases at V and 3 bases at J, leaving 3 bases unmatched. The CDR3 is 14 amino acids. Looked up from germline, CDR1 is MDHEN and CDR2 is SYDVKM. CDR3 bases: TGTGCCAGCAGTTCTACAGGGGGCGACTATGGCTACACCTTC. Translation gives CASSSTGGDYGYTF.